Listed below are T cell receptor beta chains from one sample, sequenced in a study of blood T cell repertoires in COVID-19. Only in-frame clones appear in the TCRdb table, and some are missing; sequencing was by immunoSEQ multiplex PCR. The sample contains approximately 180,000 clones, roughly 82% of which appear only once. What was sequenced was PBMCs or T cells enriched from blood (not recorded which). The receptors derive from an older woman with acute COVID-19. The CDR3 runs from the conserved cysteine through the conserved F or W.

TRBV5-1	TRBJ2-5	CASRRGLAGDETQYF
TRBV30	TRBJ1-2	CAWSGVRDRKPRYTF
TRBV11-3	TRBJ2-1	CASSLEGLAGDEQFF
TRBV7-2	TRBJ1-5	CASSRDSNQPQHF
TRBV7-2	TRBJ2-1	CASSLAVASYNEQFF
TRBV11-2	TRBJ1-3	CASSSTDRVGNTIYF
TRBV7-2	TRBJ1-1	CASSYGLLNTEAFF
TRBV18	TRBJ1-2	CASSPARQDGYTF
TRBV7-9	TRBJ1-4	CASSSPQGRREKLFF
TRBV6-5	TRBJ1-2	CASSYSFTGNSYGYTF
TRBV5-1	TRBJ2-2	CASKGENTGELFF
TRBV7-9	TRBJ2-3	CASSPTTSTDTQYF
TRBV2	TRBJ1-2	CASSEAWQGGGYTF
TRBV28	TRBJ1-2	CASRPISGGYTF
TRBV10-1	TRBJ2-7	CASRATGSSYEQYF
TRBV24-1	TRBJ2-5	CATSDLGGVQETQYF
TRBV7-9	TRBJ1-1	CASSLGQFEAFF
TRBV7-2	TRBJ2-7	CASSSGQGEGEQYF
TRBV11-2	TRBJ1-1	CASSTHRQVRNTEAFF
TRBV13	TRBJ2-1	CASSRTSGRRSSYNEQFF
TRBV24-1	TRBJ2-3	CATSDDSFSTDTQYF
TRBV7-2	TRBJ1-1	CASSLGTGTNEAFF
TRBV3-1/TRBV3-2	TRBJ1-4	CASSSRTGSNEKLFF
TRBV2	TRBJ2-1	CASSDGTSGLYNEQFF
TRBV27	TRBJ2-1	CASSNQRGSYNEQFF
TRBV7-9	TRBJ2-3	CASSPGTSGADTQYF
TRBV6-2/TRBV6-3	TRBJ2-1	CASSSTGDEQFF
TRBV2	TRBJ2-1	CASQRTSGSRDEQFF
TRBV9	TRBJ2-1	CASSVGDTYNEQFF
TRBV19	TRBJ2-3	CASSISGLAGGTSTDTQYF
TRBV5-8	TRBJ2-1	CASSLVGETYNEQFF
TRBV6-5	TRBJ1-5	CASSRTGNNQPQHF
TRBV28	TRBJ1-5	CASYPPHWGTDSNQPQHF
TRBV4-3	TRBJ1-4	CASSRAGGTNEKLFF
TRBV5-4	TRBJ1-6	CASSLEEGSPLHF
TRBV15	TRBJ1-4	CATSSQILGKDNEKLFF
TRBV24-1	TRBJ1-2	CATSDFDRDGYTF
TRBV18	TRBJ1-1	CASSREQGMNTEAFF
TRBV7-9	TRBJ2-4	CASSPTRGQAGGNIQYF
TRBV30	TRBJ1-5	CAWSRDSPTGQPQHF
TRBV7-2	TRBJ2-3	CASSLVGLAGDTQYF
TRBV19	TRBJ1-6	CASSPVSGQMKSPLHF
TRBV11-2	TRBJ2-2	CASSLVSAGVHGELFF
TRBV5-6	TRBJ1-2	CASSIDIRNGYTF
TRBV15	TRBJ2-7	CATSSPLAGVRNEQYF
TRBV6-2/TRBV6-3	TRBJ2-3	CASSFGTGVHGTDTQYF
TRBV3-1/TRBV3-2	TRBJ1-5	CASSQEARGQPQHF
TRBV11-2	TRBJ2-1	CASTLPGLDRNEQFF